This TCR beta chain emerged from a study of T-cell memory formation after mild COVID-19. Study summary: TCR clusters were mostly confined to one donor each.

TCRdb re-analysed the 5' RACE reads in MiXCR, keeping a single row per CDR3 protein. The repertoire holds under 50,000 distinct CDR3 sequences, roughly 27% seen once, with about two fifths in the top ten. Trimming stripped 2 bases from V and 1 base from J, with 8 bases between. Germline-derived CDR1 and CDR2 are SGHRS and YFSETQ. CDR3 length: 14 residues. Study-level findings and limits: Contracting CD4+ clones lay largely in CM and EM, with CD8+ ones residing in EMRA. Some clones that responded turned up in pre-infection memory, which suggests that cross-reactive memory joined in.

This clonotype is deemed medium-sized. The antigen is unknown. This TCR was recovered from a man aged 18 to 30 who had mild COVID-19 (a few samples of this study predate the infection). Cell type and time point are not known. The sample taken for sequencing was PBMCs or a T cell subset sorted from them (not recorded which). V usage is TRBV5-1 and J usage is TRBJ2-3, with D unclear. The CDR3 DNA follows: TGCGCCAGCAGCTTCGAACGAGGCACAGATACGCAGTATTTT. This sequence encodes CASSFERGTDTQYF.